This record looks at one T cell receptor beta chain sequence and its context. This sample was included in a study of OX40 agonist ivuxolimab in advanced cancers. TCRdb keeps only in-frame clones here, not all; method: immunoSEQ multiplex PCR. The sample lists about 48,000 clones; approximately 90% were seen once. Trimming removed 4 bases from V and 3 bases from J; junction bases left unmatched: 16. Per germline, CDR1 MDHEN and CDR2 SYDVKM. CDR3 length: 19 amino acids. Sequenced here: CD4+ or CD8+ T cells sorted from blood, sampled in a trial of the OX40 agonist ivuxolimab. The V and J genes are TRBV28 and TRBJ1-5; 9 nucleotides match TRBD1. The TCR originated in an adult with an advanced solid tumor such as melanoma, head and neck, liver or kidney cancer. The CDR3 protein is CASSSLLIPGQGDNQPQHF. CDR3 DNA: TGTGCCAGCAGTTCTCTCCTAATACCGGGACAGGGTGACAATCAGCCCCAGCATTTT.